The clone carrying this T cell receptor (beta chain) was seen only a few times. Per the original data handling: Amplification of reference gene primers provided the estimated nucleated cell counts. Assay: immunoSEQ multiplex PCR; the TCRdb copy retains only in-frame clones and omits some. V and J calls and clone size follow that table, whereas D and trimming were derived from the DNA. The sample holds under 250,000 clones, roughly 83% seen once. From germline, CDR1 is MGHDK and CDR2 SYGVNS. The V and J ends lost 3 bases and 1 base, in that order; junction bases with no gene match: 1. The CDR3 sequence is 14 residues long. The record originates from a study of blood T cell repertoires in COVID-19.

This clonotype was obtained from a woman aged 40 to 50 with COVID-19, enrolled during active disease. Specimen: peripheral blood. The chain joins TRBV25-1 to TRBJ2-3; 7 bases are shared with TRBD1. The CDR3 nucleotides read TGTGCCAGCAGTGACACAGGGGGCACAGATACGCAGTATTTT. Translation: CASSDTGGTDTQYF. Full variable domain (rest looked up from reference TRBV25-1 and TRBJ2-3): EADIYQTPRYLVIGTGKKITLECSQTMGHDKMYWYQQDPGMELHLIHYSYGVNSTEKGDLSSESTVSRIRTEHFPLTLESARPSHTSQYLCASSDTGGTDTQYFGPGTRLTVL.